These T cell receptor beta chains were read from a single sample in a study of PD-L1 blockade in urothelial cancer. Data came from immunoSEQ multiplex PCR; TCRdb stores just in-frame clones and leaves some out. The profile shows approximately 72,000 clones, 75% to 90% of them singletons. The sample was PBMCs, taken around atezolizumab (anti-PD-L1) treatment. The receptors originated from a man aged 55 to 70 with urothelial cancer. The CDR3 runs from the conserved cysteine through the conserved F or W.

j_call,v_call,cdr3_aa
TRBJ2-7,TRBV7-2,CASSFGTLYEQYF
TRBJ2-1,TRBV5-1,CASSLELFGRVDEQFF
TRBJ2-7,TRBV14,CASSEQDYEQYF
TRBJ2-1,TRBV6-5,CASSYSGGLYNEQFF
TRBJ1-1,TRBV9,CASSVDIGGPSEAFF
TRBJ1-3,TRBV2,CASGRLDSRANTIYF
TRBJ1-6,TRBV27,CASSSQGGNSPLHF
TRBJ1-5,TRBV6-1,CASSEVQDQPQHF
TRBJ1-6,TRBV11-3,CASSLRRDSPLHF
TRBJ2-1,TRBV5-1,CASSLDGGNEQFF
TRBJ2-7,TRBV7-3,CASSLNGGGAYEQYF
TRBJ1-5,TRBV7-2,CASSLRGLTPYSNQPQHF
TRBJ2-7,TRBV5-1,CASSFLAGRALGYEQYF
TRBJ1-2,TRBV25-1,CASSAPTENYGYTF
TRBJ2-3,TRBV5-6,CASSLKAEGTQYF
TRBJ1-5,TRBV5-1,CASSLDAGALNQPQHF
TRBJ2-6,TRBV7-2,CASRRTGPFSGANVLTF
TRBJ2-3,TRBV9,CASSAPNRDNTDTQYF
TRBJ1-3,TRBV5-5,CASTWSRGVSGNTIYF
TRBJ2-5,TRBV9,CASSSGTGTMQETQYF
TRBJ1-1,TRBV6-1,CASSIQVGTEAFF
TRBJ1-6,TRBV6-5,CASSYRGGRGSPLHF
TRBJ1-2,TRBV30,CAWSVQGVNYGYTF
TRBJ2-1,TRBV15,CATSSPAATSANEQFF
TRBJ2-6,TRBV7-9,CASSRVISGANVLTF
TRBJ2-3,TRBV7-8,CASKGAGGSSTQYF
TRBJ2-5,TRBV11-3,CASSRQVQETQYF